Here is one T cell receptor (beta chain) with its context. CDR3 length equals 15 residues. V was pared by 6 bases and J by 3 bases, with 5 bases of the junction left unmatched. Germline-derived CDR1 and CDR2 are MNHEY and SVGAGI. The record originates from a study of T-cell reconstitution after alpha-beta-depleted transplantation in children. Molecular barcoding with unique molecular identifiers was used for the TCRbeta library. One entry per CDR3 protein results from TCRdb running MiXCR on the PCR reads. This sample yields approximately 420,000 distinct CDR3 sequences, of which under 13% are seen a single time; 5% to 6.5% belongs to the top ten.

V gene TRBV6-5 combines with J gene TRBJ2-2; TRBD1 aligns across 9 bases. The sequences come from PBMCs from the stem cell graft donor, collected from the stem cell graft. The TCR was taken from a human donor who donated a stem cell graft to a child with acute myeloid leukemia. Written as DNA, the CDR3 is TGTGCCAGCAGGTTACAGGGGGCGTACACCGGGGAGCTGTTTTTT. Its protein is CASRLQGAYTGELFF.